The source of this T cell receptor (beta chain) is a study of shared clonotypes between healthy human individuals (dated by TCRdb to 2018 to 2020). Regarding the research as a whole: Two women and a few men aged 18 to 49 years were included in the cohort. For each donor, CD4 naive and CD4 memory were each given three plates, CD8 naive was given two plates, and CD8 memory was given one plate. To estimate repertoire size and how much clonotype sharing occurs between individuals, the study deeply sequenced the blood TCR repertoires of five or six healthy adults. To increase sequencing depth and limit assay-specific biases, different laboratories used diverse techniques to prepare libraries and sequence TCR repertoires. Per donor, leukapheresis produced somewhere between about 0.94 and 10 billion PBMCs. General study outcomes and caveats: Based on pairwise subsampling, the degree of clonotype sharing among donors was expected to be affected by sequencing depth. Because the study included only a small number of donors, the genetic and exposure-history diversity represented was limited. Clonotypes shared by all four sorted-subset donors showed higher generation probabilities than non-shared clonotypes. Sharing across four donors was observed for approximately 5% of naive CD4, under 4% of naive CD8, over 2% of memory CD4, and around 0.4% of memory CD8 clonotypes. Rarefaction of sorted-subset datasets indicated incomplete sequencing despite the large sequencing depth. Sampling was restricted to blood, and TCR repertoires in tissues likely differ from the TCR repertoires found in blood. Estimated clonotype richness was generally larger for naive than for memory subsets.

With respect to this clone: This clone's antigen is unknown. The record has no base qualities; no much larger clone is one base away.

The junction carries 16 bases between V and J, which are trimmed by 8 bases and 2 bases respectively. Including cysteine and phenylalanine, the CDR3 has 15 amino acids. Only the CDR3 DNA stays, 45 bases, in frame from base 1. CDR1 and CDR2 are drawn from the germline V gene: MDHEN, SYDVKM. Using the deep immunoSEQ assay, multiplex PCR amplified TCR CDR3 regions from genomic DNA. Extracted genomic DNA from each cell subset was spread evenly across all wells of several immunoSEQ 96-well plates, with each plate serving as a replicate. Each replicate PCR for sorted subsets received roughly 0.2 ug genomic DNA, equal to about 29,000 T cell genomes. The purified libraries were quantified using a Qubit 3.0 fluorometer, sized with a Bioanalyzer 2100, and then quantified again using the KAPA Library Quantification kit. Every immunoSEQ 96-well plate was sequenced on a dedicated single-read 150-cycle Illumina NextSeq 550 flow cell. Processing in the source paper ran as follows. Because only junctional sequences without quality scores were contained in the immunoSEQ output, filtering matching that applied to full-length reads could not be performed. Sequences were annotated with PyIR, a Python wrapper for IgBLAST v1.9, and V/J genes and CDR3 were assigned using IMGT germline references. Reads were removed for weak V/J assignments (E-value above 1e-6), missing CDR3, stop codons, out-of-frame junctions, or ambiguous translated residues. V3J clonotypes were defined by identical inferred V gene, J gene, and CDR3 amino acid sequence. To compute the percentage overlap between repertoires, the number of shared unique clonotypes was divided by the size of the smaller repertoire. Richness of each repertoire was evaluated using RTK rarefaction, the Chao1 estimator, and Recon v2.1 estimates of unobserved clonotypes. Generation probabilities for all TCRbeta clonotypes obtained by the gDNA method from a handful of donors were computed using OLGA. TCRdb stores this immuneACCESS table with in-frame sequences only. Part of the clones is absent; in the studies checked, under half of the shortfall reflects unresolved V genes, and no reason is known for the rest. V and J calls plus clone size are reproduced from that table; the DNA served to infer D and trimming. The sample table contains 2 million to 2.5 million clones; only one count was recorded for more than 90% of them. Roughly 0.13% of the sample is in the top ten clones.

Healthy HIV-negative adults with no recently reported acute infections or vaccinations were included as donors. Only Caucasian adults living in Nashville, Tennessee, USA were represented among the donors. CD4+ T cells were enriched through magnetic negative selection, after which naive cells were positively selected on CD45RA and the remaining negative fraction served as the memory subset. Blood was obtained by leukapheresis, after which PBMCs were separated by Ficoll-Histopaque density gradient centrifugation and cryopreserved in liquid nitrogen vapor phase. Analytical flow cytometry was used to check the purity and quantity of every magnetically sorted T cell population. From each sorted fraction, genomic DNA was isolated and quantified by UV absorbance on a Nanodrop 2000c.

The sample consisted of naive CD4+ T cells sorted from blood. Reading the label with the study, this specimen's cell subset or site is: CD45RA+ positively selected. The V gene is TRBV28 and the J gene is TRBJ1-5; the D segment could be TRBD1, given 6 matching bases. The receptor was derived from a man between 18 and 29 years old in good health. The CDR3 region reads CASSGHRQGNQPQHF. The bases read TGTGCCAGCTCGGGACACCGTCAGGGCAATCAGCCCCAGCATTTT.